The present T cell receptor (beta chain) was sequenced within a study of OX40 agonist ivuxolimab in advanced cancers. Whole-study context: Patients treated during dose escalation were battling hepatocellular carcinoma, melanoma, renal cell or head and neck cancer. Among those enrolled, mean age was 60 years (range about 23 to 90) and 75% to 85% were male. Therapy given before enrollment (anti-PD-1, anti-PD-L1 or anti-CTLA-4) was allowed, and under 45% had some. General study points: The mean number of expanded clones was higher in CD8+ T cells than in CD4+.

In its sample, this clone was seen a few times. The target antigen is unknown. Assay: immunoSEQ multiplex PCR; the TCRdb copy retains only in-frame clones and omits some. The data contain some 66,000 clones, over 75% of them singletons. The CDR3 consists of 15 residues. Germline trimming cut 6 bases from V and 4 bases from J; bases unmatched to any gene: 9. Germline V CDR1 and CDR2: MNHEY, SMNVEV (reference sequence). The genes are TRBV27 and TRBJ1-5; 7 positions agree with TRBD1. The clonotype was recovered from an adult with an advanced solid tumor such as melanoma, head and neck, liver or kidney cancer. The sample in question was CD4+ or CD8+ T cells sorted from blood, obtained in a trial of the OX40 agonist ivuxolimab. The CDR3 sequence is CASSLQGTANQPQHF. The CDR3 region has the DNA TGTGCCAGCAGCCTTCAAGGGACAGCGAATCAGCCCCAGCATTTT.